The clone carrying this TCR beta chain was observed a few times. Here immunoSEQ multiplex PCR was the method, and the copy in TCRdb shows in-frame clones only, minus some. Among 300,000 to 350,000 clones listed, about nine tenths were seen once. This entry comes from a study of blood T cell repertoires in COVID-19. Background on the study: Samples taken during acute and convalescent COVID-19 were collected in the United States, Italy and Spain. Sources were T cells, B-cell-depleted T cells, or PBMCs; the material itself was cDNA or gDNA.

The CDR3 extends over 16 amino acids. The V segment lost 8 bases and the J segment 7 bases; nucleotides outside the gene matches: 16. Per germline, CDR1 LNHNV and CDR2 YYDKDF (reference sequence). Sequencing was done on a sample of peripheral blood. The source of this sequence is a man aged 18 to 29 with active or convalescent COVID-19. The chain links TRBV15 to TRBJ1-5; 8 nucleotides agree with TRBD1. CDR3 DNA: TGTGCCACCCGTAAGGAGAATCAGGGGGCGAGACAGCCCCAGCATTTT. Its translation: CATRKENQGARQPQHF.